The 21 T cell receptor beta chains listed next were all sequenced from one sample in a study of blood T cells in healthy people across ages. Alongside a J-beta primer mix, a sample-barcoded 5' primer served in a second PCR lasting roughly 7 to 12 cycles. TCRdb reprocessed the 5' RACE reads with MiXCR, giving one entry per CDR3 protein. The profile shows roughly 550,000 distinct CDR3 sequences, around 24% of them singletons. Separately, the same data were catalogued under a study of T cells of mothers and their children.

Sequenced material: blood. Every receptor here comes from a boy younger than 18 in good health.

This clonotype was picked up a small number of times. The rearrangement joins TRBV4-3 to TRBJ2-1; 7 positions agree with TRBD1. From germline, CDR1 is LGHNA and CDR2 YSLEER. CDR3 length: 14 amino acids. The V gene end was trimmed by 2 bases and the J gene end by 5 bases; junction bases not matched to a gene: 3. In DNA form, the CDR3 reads TGCGCCAGCAGCCAACAGCAGGGGGACAATGAGCAGTTCTTC. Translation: CASSQQQGDNEQFF.

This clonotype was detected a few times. This CDR3 reads CASSLAPATPNEQFF. The CDR3 bases are TGTGCCAGCAGCTTAGCGCCCGCGACTCCGAATGAGCAGTTCTTC. The chain employs TRBV7-6 and TRBJ2-1; no reliable D call. Germline CDR1 and CDR2: SGHVS and FNYEAQ. V shed 0 bases and J shed 7 bases, with 13 bases lying between them. The CDR3 consists of 15 residues.

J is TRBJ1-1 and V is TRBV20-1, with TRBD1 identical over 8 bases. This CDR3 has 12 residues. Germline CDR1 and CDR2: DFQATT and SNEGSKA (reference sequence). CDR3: CSAGQGNTEAFF. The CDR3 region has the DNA TGCAGCGCCGGACAGGGCAACACTGAAGCTTTCTTT.

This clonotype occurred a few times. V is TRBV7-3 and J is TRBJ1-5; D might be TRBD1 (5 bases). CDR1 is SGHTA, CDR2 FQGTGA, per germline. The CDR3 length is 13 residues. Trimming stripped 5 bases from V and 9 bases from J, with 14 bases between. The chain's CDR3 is CASSARSQGPQHF. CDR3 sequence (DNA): TGTGCCAGCAGCGCTCGATCGCAGGGGCCCCAGCATTTT. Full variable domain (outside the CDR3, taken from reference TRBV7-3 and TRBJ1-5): GAGVSQTPSNKVTEKGKYVELRCDPISGHTALYWYRQSLGQGPEFLIYFQGTGAADDSGLPNDRFFAVRPEGSVSTLKIQRTERGDSAVYLCASSARSQGPQHFGDGTRLSIL.

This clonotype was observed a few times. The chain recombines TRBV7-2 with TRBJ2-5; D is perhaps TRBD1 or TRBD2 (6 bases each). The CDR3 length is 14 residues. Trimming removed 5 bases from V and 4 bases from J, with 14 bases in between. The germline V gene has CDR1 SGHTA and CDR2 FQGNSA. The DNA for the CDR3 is TGTGCCAGCAGCATTAAAGGGGGAGGAGAGACCCAGTACTTC. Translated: CASSIKGGGETQYF.

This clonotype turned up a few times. DNA of the CDR3: TGTGCCAGCCGACAGGCCCACACCGGGGAGCTGTTTTTT. Translating it yields CASRQAHTGELFF. V usage is TRBV6-5 and J usage is TRBJ2-2; perhaps TRBD1 as D (6 bases). Germline lookup yields CDR1 MNHEY and CDR2 SVGAGI. The V end was cut by 8 bases, the J end by 3 bases, with 10 bases between. The CDR3 consists of 13 residues.

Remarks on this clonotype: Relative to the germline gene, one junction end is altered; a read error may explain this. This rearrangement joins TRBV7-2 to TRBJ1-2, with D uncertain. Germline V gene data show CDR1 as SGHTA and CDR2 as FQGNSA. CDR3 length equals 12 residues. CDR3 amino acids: CASSDPDYCYIF. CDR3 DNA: TGTGCCAGCAGCGATCCAGACTATTGCTACATCTTC. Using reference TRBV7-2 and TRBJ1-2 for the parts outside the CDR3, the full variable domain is GAGVSQSPSNKVTEKGKDVELRCDPISGHTALYWYRQSLGQGLEFLIYFQGNSAPDKSGLPSDRFSAERTGGSVSTLTIQRTQQEDSAVYLCASSDPDYCYIFGSGTRLTVV.

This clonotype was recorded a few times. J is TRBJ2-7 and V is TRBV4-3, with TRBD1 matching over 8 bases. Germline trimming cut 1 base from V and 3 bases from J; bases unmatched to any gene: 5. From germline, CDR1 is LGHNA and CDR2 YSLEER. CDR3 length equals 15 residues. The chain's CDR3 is CASSQVQQGDYEQYF. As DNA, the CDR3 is TGCGCCAGCAGCCAAGTCCAACAGGGGGACTACGAGCAGTACTTC.

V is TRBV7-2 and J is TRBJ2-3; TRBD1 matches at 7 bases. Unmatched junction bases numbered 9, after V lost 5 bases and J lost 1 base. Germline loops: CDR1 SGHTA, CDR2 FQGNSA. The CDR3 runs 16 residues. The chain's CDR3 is CASSMGTASRTDTQYF. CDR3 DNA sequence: TGTGCCAGCAGCATGGGGACAGCTTCACGCACAGATACGCAGTATTTT.

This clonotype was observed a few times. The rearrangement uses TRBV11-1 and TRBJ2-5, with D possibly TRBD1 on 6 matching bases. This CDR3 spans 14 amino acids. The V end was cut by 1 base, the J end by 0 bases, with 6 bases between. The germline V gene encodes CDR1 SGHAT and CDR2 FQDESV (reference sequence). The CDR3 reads CASSLDRDQETQYF. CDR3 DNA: TGTGCCAGCAGCTTAGACAGGGACCAAGAGACCCAGTACTTC.

DNA of the CDR3: TGTGCCAGTAGTCTCCGCGGGGGGCTTTACAATGAGCAGTTCTTC. This translates into CASSLRGGLYNEQFF. This chain connects TRBV19 to TRBJ2-5; TRBD2 matches 8 bases. TRBJ2-1 matches the DNA end more closely, so the J call is doubtful. This CDR3 spans 15 amino acids. Germline CDR1 LNHDA, CDR2 SQIVND (reference sequence).

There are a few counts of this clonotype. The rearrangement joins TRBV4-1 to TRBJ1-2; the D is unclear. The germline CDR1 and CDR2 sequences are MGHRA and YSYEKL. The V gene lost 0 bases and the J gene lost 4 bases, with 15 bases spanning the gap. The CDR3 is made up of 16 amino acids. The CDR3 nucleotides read TGCGCCAGCAGCCAAGATGTGGGCTATCAGCTCTATGGCTACACCTTC. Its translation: CASSQDVGYQLYGYTF.

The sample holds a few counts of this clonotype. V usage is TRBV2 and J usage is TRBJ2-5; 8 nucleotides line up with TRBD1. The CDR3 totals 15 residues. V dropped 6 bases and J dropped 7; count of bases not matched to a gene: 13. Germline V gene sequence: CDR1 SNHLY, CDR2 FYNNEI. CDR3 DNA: TGTGCCAGCAGCGGACAGGGAAGCTCTTCAGGGACCCAGTACTTC. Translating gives CASSGQGSSSGTQYF.

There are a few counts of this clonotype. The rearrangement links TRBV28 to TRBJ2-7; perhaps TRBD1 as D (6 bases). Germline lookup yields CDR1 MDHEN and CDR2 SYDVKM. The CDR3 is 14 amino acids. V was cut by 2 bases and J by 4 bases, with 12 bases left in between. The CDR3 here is CASSLNRAGYEQYF. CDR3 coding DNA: TGTGCCAGCAGTTTAAACAGGGCAGGGTACGAGCAGTACTTC.

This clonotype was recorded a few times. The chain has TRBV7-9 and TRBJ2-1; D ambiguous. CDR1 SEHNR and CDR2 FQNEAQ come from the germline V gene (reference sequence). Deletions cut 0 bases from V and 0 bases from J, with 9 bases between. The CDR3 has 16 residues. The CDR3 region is CASSLAPRGSYNEQFF. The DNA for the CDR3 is TGTGCCAGCAGCTTAGCACCCAGAGGCTCCTACAATGAGCAGTTCTTC.

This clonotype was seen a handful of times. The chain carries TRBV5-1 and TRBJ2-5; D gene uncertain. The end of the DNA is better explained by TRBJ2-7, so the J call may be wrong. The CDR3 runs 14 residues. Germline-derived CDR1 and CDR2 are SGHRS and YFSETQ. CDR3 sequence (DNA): TGCGCCAGCAGCTTCTATCGAGTTTTTGACGAGCAGTACTTC. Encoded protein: CASSFYRVFDEQYF.

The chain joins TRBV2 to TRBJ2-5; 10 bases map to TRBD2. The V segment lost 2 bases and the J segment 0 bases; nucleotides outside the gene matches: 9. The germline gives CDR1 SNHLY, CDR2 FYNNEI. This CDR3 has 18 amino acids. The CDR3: CASSEYLAGATYQETQYF. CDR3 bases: TGTGCCAGCAGTGAATATCTAGCGGGGGCCACCTACCAAGAGACCCAGTACTTC.

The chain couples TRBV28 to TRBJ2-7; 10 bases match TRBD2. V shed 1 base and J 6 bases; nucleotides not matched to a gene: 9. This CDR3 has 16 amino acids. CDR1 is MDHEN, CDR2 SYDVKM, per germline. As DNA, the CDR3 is TGTGCCAGCAGTTTATATAGCGGGAGGCCCTCGGGCGAGCAGTACTTC. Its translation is CASSLYSGRPSGEQYF.

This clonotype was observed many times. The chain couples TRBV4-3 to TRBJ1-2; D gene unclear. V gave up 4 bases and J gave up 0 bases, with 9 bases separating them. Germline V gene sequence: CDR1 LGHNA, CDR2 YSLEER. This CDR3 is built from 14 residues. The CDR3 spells CASSLDLSNYGYTF. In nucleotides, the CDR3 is TGCGCCAGCAGCCTTGACCTGTCTAACTATGGCTACACCTTC.

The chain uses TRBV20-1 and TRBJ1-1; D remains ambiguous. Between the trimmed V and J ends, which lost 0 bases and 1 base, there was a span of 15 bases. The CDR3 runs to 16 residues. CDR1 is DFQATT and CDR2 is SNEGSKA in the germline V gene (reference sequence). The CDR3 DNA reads TGCAGTGCTAGAGATGTCCAGGCGGGATCGAACACTGAAGCTTTCTTT. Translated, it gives CSARDVQAGSNTEAFF.

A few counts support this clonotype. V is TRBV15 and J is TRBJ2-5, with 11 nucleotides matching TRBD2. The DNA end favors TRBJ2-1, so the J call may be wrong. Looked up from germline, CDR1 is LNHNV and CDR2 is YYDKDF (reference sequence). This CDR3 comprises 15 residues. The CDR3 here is CATSRDSGRDNEQFF. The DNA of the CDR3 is TGTGCCACCAGCAGAGATAGCGGGAGGGATAATGAGCAGTTCTTC.